This T cell receptor (beta chain) comes out of a study of T cell changes during pregnancy in multiple sclerosis. CDR3 length equals 14 residues. The trim removed 4 bases at V and 6 bases at J, leaving 2 bases unmatched. Germline CDR1 and CDR2: SEHNR and FQNEAQ (reference sequence). The assay was immunoSEQ multiplex PCR, and TCRdb's table has in-frame clones only and misses some. This sample has approximately 9,000 clones, with 75% to 85% found just once. The sequence derives from a female donor in good health, enrolled as a control in a pregnancy study. Sequenced material: CD8+ T cells from peripheral blood mononuclear cells, taken in the third trimester of pregnancy. The chain uses TRBV7-9 and TRBJ2-1; 11 nucleotides agree with TRBD2. The CDR3 nucleotides are TGTGCCAGCAGCTATAGCGGGGGGGCCAATGAGCAGTTCTTC. Amino acid sequence: CASSYSGGANEQFF.